This entry describes one T cell receptor (beta chain). TCRdb keeps only in-frame clones here, not all; method: immunoSEQ multiplex PCR. The sample includes about 80,000 clones, roughly 94% seen only once; the top ten take more than 0.35%. V dropped 4 bases and J dropped 8 bases, with 14 bases sitting between them. The CDR3 is 14 amino acids. Germline lookup yields CDR1 MDHEN and CDR2 SYDVKM. These data originate in a study of technical replicates of blood from a handful of donors. The clonotype comes from a human donor in good health. What was sequenced was T cells isolated from PBMCs. The rearrangement joins TRBV28 to TRBJ1-4, with D perhaps TRBD1 (6 bases). CDR3 protein: CASSSTGVGEKLFF. The CDR3 bases are TGTGCCAGCAGTTCGACAGGAGTCGGCGAAAAACTGTTTTTT.